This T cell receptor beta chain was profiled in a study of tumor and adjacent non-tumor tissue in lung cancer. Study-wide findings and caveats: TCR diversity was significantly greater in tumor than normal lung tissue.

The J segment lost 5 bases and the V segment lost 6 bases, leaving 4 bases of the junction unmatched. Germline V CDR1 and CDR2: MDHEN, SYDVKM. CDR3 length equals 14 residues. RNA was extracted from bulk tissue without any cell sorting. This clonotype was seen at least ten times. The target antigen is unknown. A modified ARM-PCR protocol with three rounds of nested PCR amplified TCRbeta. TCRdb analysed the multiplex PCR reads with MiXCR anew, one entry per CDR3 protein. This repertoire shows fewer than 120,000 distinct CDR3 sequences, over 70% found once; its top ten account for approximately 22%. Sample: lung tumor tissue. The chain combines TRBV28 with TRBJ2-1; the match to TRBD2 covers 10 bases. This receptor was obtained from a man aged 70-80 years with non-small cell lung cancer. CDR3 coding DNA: TGTGCCAGCAGCCTAGCGGGAGAGAACAATGAGCAGTTCTTC. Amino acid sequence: CASSLAGENNEQFF.